These 6 T cell receptor beta chains share one sample of origin, sequenced in a study of blood T cell repertoires in COVID-19. Here immunoSEQ multiplex PCR was the method, and the copy in TCRdb shows in-frame clones only, minus some. The data hold a few hundred thousand clones, with roughly 87% observed a single time. The sample comprised PBMCs or T cells enriched from blood (not recorded which). The receptors come from a woman aged 25 to 39 who had recovered from COVID-19.

The gene calls are TRBV19 and TRBJ1-2; D is perhaps TRBD1 (5 bases). The germline gives CDR1 LNHDA, CDR2 SQIVND (reference sequence). V lost 3 bases and J lost 5, with 7 bases in between. CDR3 length: 12 residues. The CDR3 sequence: CASSMGGYGYTF. The CDR3 region has the DNA TGTGCCAGTAGTATGGGGGGTTATGGCTACACCTTC.

The J gene is TRBJ2-1, the V gene TRBV4-1, with 10 bases aligning to TRBD2. Germline lookup yields CDR1 MGHRA and CDR2 YSYEKL. Trimming removed 2 bases from V and 6 bases from J; junction bases left unmatched: 7. This CDR3 has 16 amino acids. CDR3 sequence (DNA): TGCGCCAGCAGCCAACCCGGGGGGACTAGCGTCAATGAGCAGTTCTTC. Translated: CASSQPGGTSVNEQFF.

V gene TRBV5-8 combines with J gene TRBJ2-7; no firm D call. V was clipped by 2 bases and J by 7 bases, with 10 bases between them. Germline-derived CDR1 and CDR2 are SGHTS and YDEGEE. There are 12 residues in the CDR3. Here the CDR3 reads CASSFGREEQYF. The CDR3 DNA reads TGTGCCAGCAGCTTTGGGCGTGAGGAGCAGTACTTC.

This clone has more than one count but fewer than ten. This sequence joins TRBV5-4 and TRBJ1-2; D not certain. The CDR3 spans 11 residues. Germline assignment: CDR1 SGHNT and CDR2 YYREEE (reference sequence). Trimming cost V 3 bases and J 6 bases, with 6 bases left between them. The CDR3 region has the DNA TGTGCCAGCAGCTCTCTCGATGGCTACACCTTC. Translated: CASSSLDGYTF.

This chain connects TRBV12-3 or TRBV12-4 to TRBJ2-1; the match to TRBD2 covers 7 bases. Unmatched junction bases numbered 5, after V lost 4 bases and J lost 8 bases. There are 13 residues in the CDR3. The CDR3 protein is CASSWQRGDEQFF. DNA for the CDR3: TGTGCCAGCAGTTGGCAGCGGGGTGATGAGCAGTTCTTC.

V gene TRBV6-1 combines with J gene TRBJ1-6; the match to TRBD1 covers 8 bases. V shed 2 bases and J 9 bases; nucleotides not matched to a gene: 12. The germline CDR1 and CDR2 sequences are MNHNS and SASEGT. This CDR3 has 17 amino acids. CDR3 bases: TGTGCCAGCAGTGAACGCCGGGACAGGTGGTTTTTTTCACCCCTCCACTTT. Amino acid sequence: CASSERRDRWFFSPLHF.